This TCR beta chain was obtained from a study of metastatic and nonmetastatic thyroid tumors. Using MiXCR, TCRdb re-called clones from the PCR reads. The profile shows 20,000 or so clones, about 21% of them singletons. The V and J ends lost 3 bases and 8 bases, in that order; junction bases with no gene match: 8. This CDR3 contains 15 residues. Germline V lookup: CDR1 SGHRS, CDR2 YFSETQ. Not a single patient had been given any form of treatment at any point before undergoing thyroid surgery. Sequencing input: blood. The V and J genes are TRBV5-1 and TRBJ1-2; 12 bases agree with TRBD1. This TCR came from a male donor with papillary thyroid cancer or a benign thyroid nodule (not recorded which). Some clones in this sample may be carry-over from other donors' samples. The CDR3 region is CASSYSGQGALGYTF. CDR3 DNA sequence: TGCGCCAGCAGCTACTCGGGACAGGGGGCTTTGGGCTACACCTTC.